These 5 T cell receptor beta chains were sequenced from one sample in a study of monozygotic twins with inflammatory bowel disease. TCRdb re-called the 5' RACE reads; every CDR3 protein appears as one record, without DNA. Reported are 300,000 to 400,000 distinct CDR3 sequences; the ten largest clones contain about 2.5%. The source material was blood. The receptors were sampled from a human donor with ulcerative colitis or Crohn's disease, or a healthy co-twin of an affected twin (not recorded which).

The chain joins TRBV7-2 to TRBJ2-5; TCRdb's assignment of TRBD2 cannot be checked, as there is no DNA. The CDR3 has 16 amino acids. Germline values: CDR1 SGHTA, CDR2 FQGNSA. This chain's CDR3 is CASSLILAGGRETQYF.

This chain uses TRBV5-1 with TRBJ2-7; TCRdb picks TRBD2, but there is no DNA to check that call. The CDR3 has 13 residues. Germline CDR1 is SGHRS and CDR2 is YFSETQ. The CDR3 spells CASTEGNSYEQYF.

The rearrangement uses TRBV29-1 and TRBJ2-3; TCRdb calls TRBD1, which cannot be checked without DNA. The CDR3 runs 13 residues. Germline CDR1 reads SQVTM; CDR2 reads ANQGSEA. This CDR3 is CSVGGADKDTQYF.

This chain joins TRBV7-9 and TRBJ2-1; absent DNA, TCRdb's TRBD1 call cannot be checked. The CDR3 is 17 amino acids. Germline lookup yields CDR1 SEHNR and CDR2 FQNEAQ (reference sequence). The CDR3 reads CASSSRGTGKSYNEQFF.

The CDR3 spells CASADALNTGELFF. The rearrangement links TRBV6-1 to TRBJ2-2. The CDR3 totals 14 residues. Per germline, CDR1 MNHNS and CDR2 SASEGT.